Described below is a single T cell receptor beta chain sequence and its context. Its target is unknown. The data were taken from a study of graft-versus-host responses after intestinal transplantation. Whole-study context: Recipients received multivisceral, liver-intestinal, or isolated intestinal transplants. Each patient got anti-thymocyte globulin induction, then tacrolimus and steroids for around three years. General study points: Graft-donor T cell macrochimerism in patients accompanied high graft-versus-host to host-versus-graft clonal ratios in allografts. Recipient marrow showed GvH clones, some seen first in ileum or blood.

CDR1 MNHEY and CDR2 SVGAGI come from the germline V gene. This CDR3 spans 11 amino acids. The V end was cut by 5 bases, the J end by 11 bases, with 10 bases between. TCRdb's table, derived via immunoSEQ multiplex PCR, lists solely in-frame clones and lacks some. The sample carries about 40,000 clones, approximately 96% recorded once. The TCR sequence derives from a human donor who was the organ donor for an intestinal transplant. This chain connects TRBV6-5 to TRBJ1-5, with D possibly matching TRBD1 (6 bases). The sample here was unstimulated CD8+ T cells sorted from spleen or lymph node cells, taken before transplant. The CDR3 reads CASSERGTQHF. The CDR3, as DNA: TGTGCCAGCAGTGAAAGGGGGACCCAGCATTTT.